These T cell receptor beta chains were read from a single sample in a study of blood T cell repertoires in COVID-19. TCRdb's copy holds only in-frame clones and misses some; the assay was immunoSEQ multiplex PCR. The table lists over 200,000 clones, roughly 87% of them singletons, with 1.5% to 2% in the top ten. The specimen was peripheral blood. The receptors derive from a man in his forties or fifties with active or convalescent COVID-19. Both conserved end residues are part of each CDR3. D genes are given only for firm matches. Some rows mark clone size as missing; the rest say once, few, many or name a class of expanded clone.

j_gene | d_gene | abundance | v_gene | CDR3aa | CDR3nt
TRBJ2-1 | TRBD2 | few | TRBV9 | CASSVGAGESYNEQFF | TGTGCCAGCAGCGTAGGAGCGGGAGAGTCCTACAATGAGCAGTTCTTC
TRBJ1-4 | NA | NA | TRBV7-8 | CASSPTGGPEKLFF | TGTGCCAGCAGCCCGACGGGGGGGCCAGAAAAACTGTTTTTT
TRBJ1-1 | NA | NA | TRBV4-1 | CASSHPGGALNTEAFF | TGCGCCAGCAGCCATCCCGGGGGGGCCTTGAACACTGAAGCTTTCTTT
TRBJ2-1 | TRBD1 | NA | TRBV10-3 | CAISESGTAFFDEQFF | TGTGCCATCAGTGAGTCGGGGACAGCTTTTTTCGATGAGCAGTTCTTC
TRBJ2-7 | TRBD2 | NA | TRBV27 | CASSFTRAGLRYEQYF | TGTGCCAGCAGTTTCACGCGAGCGGGGCTTCGCTACGAGCAGTACTTC
TRBJ1-5 | TRBD1 | NA | TRBV6-5 | CASRDRGNGNQPQHF | TGTGCCAGCAGGGACAGGGGGAACGGCAATCAGCCCCAGCATTTT
TRBJ2-7 | TRBD2 | NA | TRBV18 | CASSPNGLAASYEQYF | TGTGCCAGCTCACCCAATGGACTAGCGGCCTCCTACGAGCAGTACTTC
TRBJ1-1 | NA | NA | TRBV5-4 | CASSGTPNTEAFF | TGTGCCAGCAGCGGCACCCCGAACACTGAAGCTTTCTTT
TRBJ2-1 | NA | NA | TRBV27 | CASSLITGLPGNNEQFF | TGTGCCAGCAGTTTGATAACAGGGCTACCGGGCAACAATGAGCAGTTCTTC
TRBJ2-2 | TRBD2 | NA | TRBV24-1 | CATSDFGRGGQNTGELFF | TGTGCCACCAGTGATTTCGGCCGGGGGGGCCAGAACACCGGGGAGCTGTTTTTT
TRBJ2-7 | TRBD2 | NA | TRBV11-1 | CASSLVIREGREQYF | TGTGCCAGCAGCTTAGTAATCCGGGAGGGCCGCGAGCAGTACTTC
TRBJ2-1 | NA | few | TRBV5-1 | CASSGQESYNEQFF | TGCGCCAGCAGTGGACAAGAGTCCTACAATGAGCAGTTCTTC
TRBJ1-2 | NA | NA | TRBV5-1 | CASSPAPGGDYGYTF | TGCGCCAGCAGCCCAGCCCCTGGGGGGGACTATGGCTACACCTTC
TRBJ1-6 | TRBD1 | NA | TRBV19 | CASSKKGTGDSPLHF | TGTGCCAGTAGTAAGAAAGGGACAGGGGACTCACCCCTCCACTTT
TRBJ1-2 | TRBD1 | NA | TRBV7-8 | CASSSLVPGQGYGYTF | TGTGCCAGCAGCTCACTAGTCCCGGGACAGGGGTATGGCTACACCTTC
TRBJ2-5 | NA | NA | TRBV27 | CASSPMINSETQYF | TGTGCCAGCAGCCCTATGATTAATTCGGAGACCCAGTACTTC
TRBJ1-2 | TRBD1 | NA | TRBV12-5 | CASGFTRDRGRLGYTF | TGTGCTAGTGGTTTTACCCGGGACAGGGGGCGCCTTGGCTACACCTTC
TRBJ2-2 | NA | NA | TRBV28 | CASRYRNTGELFF | TGTGCCAGCAGGTACAGGAACACCGGGGAGCTGTTTTTT
TRBJ2-1 | NA | NA | TRBV7-2 | CASSLRFDWGGQDNEQFF | TGTGCCAGCAGCCTCCGGTTTGATTGGGGGGGCCAAGACAATGAGCAGTTCTTC
TRBJ1-1 | NA | NA | TRBV28 | CASSLGQMNTEAFF | TGTGCCAGCAGTTTAGGACAGATGAACACTGAAGCTTTCTTT
TRBJ2-7 | TRBD2 | once | TRBV10-3 | CAISEPGLAGGEQYF | TGTGCCATCAGTGAGCCGGGACTAGCGGGAGGCGAGCAGTACTTC
TRBJ2-1 | TRBD2 | NA | TRBV27 | CASSPPGLALNEQFF | TGTGCCAGCAGTCCGCCGGGACTAGCTTTGAATGAGCAGTTCTTC
TRBJ2-6 | NA | NA | TRBV19 | CASSPTGISGANVLTF | TGTGCCAGTAGTCCTACAGGCATCTCTGGGGCCAACGTCCTGACTTTC
TRBJ1-1 | NA | NA | TRBV6-5 | CASQMRGMNTEAFF | TGTGCTAGTCAAATGCGAGGGATGAACACTGAAGCTTTCTTT
TRBJ1-1 | NA | NA | TRBV5-1 | CASSLDAWDISSNTEAFF | TGCGCCAGCAGCTTGGACGCCTGGGACATATCTTCGAACACTGAAGCTTTCTTT